This T cell receptor (beta chain) was captured in a study of siplizumab effects on memory and regulatory T cells. Study results and caveats: Proliferating CD4+ or CD8+ clones, roughly 80-97% of them, lacked an assignable naive or memory phenotype. A mean of about 69% of mappable alloreactive CD4+ clones were Treg-derived with siplizumab, compared with about 27% in controls.

Germline V gene sequence: CDR1 LGHNA, CDR2 YSLEER. This CDR3 is built from 14 residues. V lost 1 base to trimming and J lost 6 bases, with 10 bases between them. Approximately 98,000 TCR templates were measured in each sample. Assay: immunoSEQ multiplex PCR; the TCRdb copy retains only in-frame clones and omits some. The sample shows about 100,000 clones, approximately 91% of them seen only once. Details on this clone: Its specificity is not known.

The sequenced sample consisted of non-Treg CD4+ T cells sorted from blood. The chain employs TRBV4-3 and TRBJ2-1; possible D gene TRBD2, 6 bases. The source of this sequence is a human donor in good health. CDR3 sequence (DNA): TGCGCCAGCAGCCAAGGCGGGACTTTCAATGAGCAGTTCTTC. Amino acids: CASSQGGTFNEQFF.